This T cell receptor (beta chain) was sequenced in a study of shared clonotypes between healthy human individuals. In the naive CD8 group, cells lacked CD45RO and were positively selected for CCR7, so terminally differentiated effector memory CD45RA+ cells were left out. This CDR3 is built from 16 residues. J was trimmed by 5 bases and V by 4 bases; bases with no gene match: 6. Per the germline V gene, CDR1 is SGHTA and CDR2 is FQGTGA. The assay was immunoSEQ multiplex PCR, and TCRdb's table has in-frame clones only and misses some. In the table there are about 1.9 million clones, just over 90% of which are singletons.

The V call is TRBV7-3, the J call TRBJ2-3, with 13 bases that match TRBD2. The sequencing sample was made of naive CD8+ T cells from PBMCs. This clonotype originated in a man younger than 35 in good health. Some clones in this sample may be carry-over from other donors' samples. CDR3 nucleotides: TGTGCCAGCAGCTCCCGACTAGCGGGAGGTGTAGATACGCAGTATTTT. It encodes CASSSRLAGGVDTQYF.